These T cell receptor beta chains were read from a single sample in a study of blood T cells in healthy people across ages. A single record per CDR3 protein comes from TCRdb applying MiXCR to the 5' RACE reads. The sample holds over 1,300,000 distinct CDR3 sequences, almost 60% seen once. The material sequenced was blood. The receptors were gathered from a young man in good health. Both conserved end residues are part of each CDR3. The order of the fields is clone size, V gene, CDR3 protein. For some rows the clone size is stated as once, few or many, or as a class when expanded; others skip it.

.,TRBV11-2,CASSSGELTNEQFF
.,TRBV7-2,CASSQARAYNEQFF
.,TRBV20-1,CSAFRGALATDTQYF
.,TRBV7-2,CASSLWREKEDEQYF
.,TRBV3-1,CASSPERGLLETLYF
few,TRBV9,CASSAGTGSFEQYF
few,TRBV20-1,CSAPSVSAGEWDWSNQPQHF
.,TRBV4-1,CASSQEGYTYTDTQYF
.,TRBV20-1,CSALPGQTNIQYF
once,TRBV12-3/TRBV12-4,CASSRGATGGNQPQHF
.,TRBV7-6,CASSLAGTDRETQYF
.,TRBV6-5,CASRRAGETDTQYF
.,TRBV25-1,CASTPWGPDTQYF
.,TRBV2,CASSRPPTEAFF
.,TRBV6-5,CASSGTGRYNYGYTF
few,TRBV6-6,CASSYPDRDYGYTF
few,TRBV3-1,CASSPGQYSPLHF
.,TRBV15,CATSRDAGVGVVDTQYF
few,TRBV5-1,CASSSVVKDTQYF
.,TRBV7-9,CASSLVVGEVQETQYF
.,TRBV10-3,CAITGTGVLNEQFF
.,TRBV4-1,CASSQEGTGSTEAFF
.,TRBV2,CASIGSGNTIYF
.,TRBV27,CASSLRTDLPYEQYF
.,TRBV3-1,CASSRTGTGGSDEQFF
.,TRBV11-2,CASSLDRSGQGRAQETQYF
.,TRBV10-3,CAISAETSIEAFF
.,TRBV29-1,CSVEKRQTSYNEQFF
.,TRBV2,CASSEALGRGGTDTQYF
.,TRBV28,CASKAPPANYGYTF
.,TRBV12-3/TRBV12-4,CASSPRRGRVGYEQYF
once,TRBV7-9,CASSLEAGASLHNEQFF
.,TRBV6-1,CASRERFISGLADLLSYEQYF
.,TRBV10-3,CAIRTSLAENEQFF
.,TRBV21-1,CASSRNRERKTQYF
.,TRBV6-5,CASSTDAGGLRSEQFF
.,TRBV29-1,CSIEGGGVQFF
few,TRBV7-2,CASSLGGHYEQYF
.,TRBV5-1,CASSLTVALKPTDEQYF
.,TRBV12-3/TRBV12-4,CASSLPSGLAGTSYNEQFF
.,TRBV25-1,CAVHSGPGEQYF
.,TRBV3-1,CASSPPLDSGYTF
.,TRBV7-2,CASSPPVRETQYF
.,TRBV12-3/TRBV12-4,CASSSGGSGIYEQYF
.,TRBV24-1,CATSDLGQYNEQFF
.,TRBV19,CASSPRAIYEQYF
few,TRBV10-3,CATNQREGKDTQYF
few,TRBV14,CASSPALGRGYGYTF
few,TRBV20-1,CSAHLWSQRGVWETQYF
.,TRBV27,CASIGLAGGTDTQYF
.,TRBV5-6,CARHADTQYF
.,TRBV10-3,CATQADRGGYTF
.,TRBV14,CASSQRGLNNYGYTF
.,TRBV15,CATSNGARMYEQYF
.,TRBV9,CASSDLQGNEQYF